A selection of T cell receptor beta chains follows, all from one sample in a study of Ad26.COV2.S vaccination and SARS-CoV-2 variants. The repertoire was sequenced with immunoSEQ multiplex PCR; TCRdb's copy has only in-frame clones and lacks some. The sample lists about 380,000 clones; around four fifths were seen once. The specimen comprised peripheral blood, sampled in a trial of Ad26.COV2.S vaccine versus placebo. Receptors were obtained from a person aged 18 to 59 who received the Ad26.COV2.S COVID-19 vaccine or a placebo. The CDR3 runs from the conserved cysteine through the conserved F or W.

V	J	CDR3
TRBV6-5	TRBJ2-7	CASRAGTGDEQYF
TRBV4-2	TRBJ1-2	CASSQEDTGYYGYTF
TRBV7-9	TRBJ1-1	CASSRGDNTEAFF
TRBV25-1	TRBJ1-2	CASSPKDTANYGYTF
TRBV23-1	TRBJ2-7	CASSQSRTGYEQYF
TRBV5-1	TRBJ2-1	CASSLDPGVENEQFF
TRBV9	TRBJ2-1	CASSTWSYNEQFF
TRBV6-4	TRBJ2-1	CASSRTALGYNEQFF
TRBV11-3	TRBJ2-1	CASSLTSGALRNEQFF
TRBV11-3	TRBJ2-5	CASSLPLAGRLGGAQYF
TRBV19	TRBJ2-1	CASEGVSYNEQFF
TRBV19	TRBJ1-1	CASRPLGSNTEAFF
TRBV4-3	TRBJ1-1	CASSQGTGGNTEAFF
TRBV7-7	TRBJ2-5	CASSGGQDGETQYF
TRBV7-9	TRBJ2-5	CASSLTRLETQYF
TRBV28	TRBJ1-2	CASNLTGGDYTF
TRBV2	TRBJ2-5	CASRGLAGVETQYF
TRBV21-1	TRBJ2-7	CASSRFPRRTGSYEQYF
TRBV20-1	TRBJ2-3	CSALSTDTQYF
TRBV5-4	TRBJ2-3	CATRPGGGSDTQYF
TRBV30	TRBJ2-7	CAGMEREKVYEQYF
TRBV6-5	TRBJ2-5	CASSYSGGLQETQYF
TRBV5-1	TRBJ2-1	CASSISGTGYNEQFF
TRBV16	TRBJ2-7	CASSQIMEGGYEQYF
TRBV2	TRBJ2-5	CASSGTAGETQYF
TRBV7-6	TRBJ1-2	CASSLGPDRKGYGYTF
TRBV3-1/TRBV3-2	TRBJ1-1	CASSYLMNTEAFF
TRBV20-1	TRBJ1-1	CSAWLYAEAFF
TRBV2	TRBJ1-5	CASNRDGQPQHF
TRBV7-2	TRBJ2-7	CASSSGSGRGDEQYF
TRBV5-6	TRBJ2-6	CASSFLGSSGANVLTF
TRBV30	TRBJ1-2	CAWNRQGNYGYTF
TRBV25-1	TRBJ2-3	CASSDNGGPGTDTQYF
TRBV19	TRBJ2-3	CASSRGQGTDTQYF
TRBV6-6	TRBJ2-7	CASSYSSQGSYEQYF
TRBV2	TRBJ2-4	CASSARDRAGRYF
TRBV7-9	TRBJ2-3	CASSLARDRKDTQYF
TRBV10-1	TRBJ1-1	CASSDRAMNTEAFF
TRBV5-8	TRBJ2-5	CASSLGGGMETQYF
TRBV7-2	TRBJ2-3	CASSLARGGDTQYF
TRBV5-8	TRBJ2-1	CASSLEYSGGARNEQFF
TRBV6-6	TRBJ1-5	CASSPGRGRNSNQPQHF
TRBV5-1	TRBJ2-2	CASSLGAFTGELFF